The rows below give T cell receptor beta chains drawn from one sample of a study of blood T cell repertoires in COVID-19. Profiling relied on immunoSEQ multiplex PCR, and the TCRdb table lists in-frame clones only, not all of them. This table has 180,000 or so clones, around 79% appearing once. Material: PBMCs or T cells enriched from blood (not recorded which). The source is a man aged 45-65 years who had recovered from COVID-19. Both conserved end residues are part of each CDR3. The D gene is left open where the match is weak. A row's size may be missing; if present it is once, few, many or a size class.

cdr3_length: 14
clone_size: -
v_call: TRBV19
j_call: TRBJ2-7
d_call: TRBD1
cdr3_aa: CASQSRDRGYEQYF
cdr3_nt: TGTGCCAGCCAATCCCGAGACAGGGGCTACGAGCAGTACTTC

cdr3_length: 16
clone_size: -
v_call: TRBV28
j_call: TRBJ2-7
d_call: -
cdr3_aa: CASSLSPVRSSYEQYF
cdr3_nt: TGTGCCAGCAGTTTATCACCGGTTCGAAGCTCCTACGAGCAGTACTTC

cdr3_length: 15
clone_size: -
v_call: TRBV7-2
j_call: TRBJ2-3
d_call: -
cdr3_aa: CASSSEAGTTDTQYF
cdr3_nt: TGTGCCAGCAGCTCCGAGGCGGGGACCACAGATACGCAGTATTTT

cdr3_length: 15
clone_size: -
v_call: TRBV28
j_call: TRBJ2-2
d_call: TRBD1
cdr3_aa: CASRGDRGDTGELFF
cdr3_nt: TGTGCCAGCAGGGGGGACAGGGGCGACACCGGGGAGCTGTTTTTT

cdr3_length: 12
clone_size: -
v_call: TRBV7-2
j_call: TRBJ2-7
d_call: -
cdr3_aa: CASSLDFDEQYF
cdr3_nt: TGTGCCAGCAGCCTCGACTTCGACGAGCAGTACTTC

cdr3_length: 15
clone_size: -
v_call: TRBV11-3
j_call: TRBJ2-7
d_call: TRBD2
cdr3_aa: CASSLDSGNVYEQYF
cdr3_nt: TGTGCCAGCAGCTTAGATAGCGGGAACGTATACGAGCAGTACTTC

cdr3_length: 15
clone_size: -
v_call: TRBV10-3
j_call: TRBJ2-2
d_call: TRBD1
cdr3_aa: CAIRTRQGAVGELFF
cdr3_nt: TGTGCCATCAGGACTAGACAGGGGGCGGTCGGGGAGCTGTTTTTT

cdr3_length: 15
clone_size: -
v_call: TRBV9
j_call: TRBJ1-1
d_call: -
cdr3_aa: CASSVSTGQNTEAFF
cdr3_nt: TGTGCCAGCAGCGTGAGTACAGGCCAGAACACTGAAGCTTTCTTT

cdr3_length: 16
clone_size: -
v_call: TRBV3-1/TRBV3-2
j_call: TRBJ1-2
d_call: -
cdr3_aa: CASSQISRGLNYGYTF
cdr3_nt: TGTGCCAGCAGCCAAATTTCAAGGGGCCTTAACTATGGCTACACCTTC

cdr3_length: 15
clone_size: -
v_call: TRBV7-3
j_call: TRBJ2-1
d_call: -
cdr3_aa: CASSKEGSKYNEQFF
cdr3_nt: TGTGCCAGCAGCAAGGAGGGGAGTAAATACAATGAGCAGTTCTTC

cdr3_length: 13
clone_size: -
v_call: TRBV28
j_call: TRBJ2-7
d_call: -
cdr3_aa: CASSSGRVGEQYF
cdr3_nt: TGTGCCAGCAGTTCAGGCAGGGTGGGCGAGCAGTACTTC

cdr3_length: 16
clone_size: few
v_call: TRBV3-1/TRBV3-2
j_call: TRBJ1-6
d_call: TRBD1
cdr3_aa: CASSHTSGTATSPLHF
cdr3_nt: TGTGCCAGCAGCCATACTTCTGGGACAGCCACTTCACCCCTCCACTTT

cdr3_length: 18
clone_size: once
v_call: TRBV6-1
j_call: TRBJ1-1
d_call: TRBD1
cdr3_aa: CASSEGGQGFRMNTEAFF
cdr3_nt: TGTGCCAGCAGTGAGGGCGGACAGGGGTTCCGAATGAACACTGAAGCTTTCTTT

cdr3_length: 11
clone_size: -
v_call: TRBV20-1
j_call: TRBJ1-5
d_call: -
cdr3_aa: CSALSGQPQHF
cdr3_nt: TGCAGTGCTCTTTCGGGTCAGCCCCAGCATTTT

cdr3_length: 16
clone_size: -
v_call: TRBV5-1
j_call: TRBJ1-6
d_call: TRBD1
cdr3_aa: CASSTGTGAIDSPLHF
cdr3_nt: TGCGCCAGCAGCACAGGGACAGGGGCGATTGATTCACCCCTCCACTTT

cdr3_length: 16
clone_size: -
v_call: TRBV5-1
j_call: TRBJ2-3
d_call: TRBD2
cdr3_aa: CASSLARLGGTDTQYF
cdr3_nt: TGCGCCAGCAGCTTGGCCCGACTGGGGGGGACAGATACGCAGTATTTT

cdr3_length: 12
clone_size: -
v_call: TRBV3-1/TRBV3-2
j_call: TRBJ2-3
d_call: -
cdr3_aa: CASSLYTDTQYF
cdr3_nt: TGTGCCAGCAGCCTATACACAGATACGCAGTATTTT

cdr3_length: 13
clone_size: -
v_call: TRBV7-6
j_call: TRBJ1-5
d_call: -
cdr3_aa: CASSRFQIEPQHF
cdr3_nt: TGTGCCAGCAGCCGATTCCAGATTGAGCCCCAGCATTTT

cdr3_length: 13
clone_size: -
v_call: TRBV19
j_call: TRBJ1-1
d_call: -
cdr3_aa: CATSDRPNTEAFF
cdr3_nt: TGTGCCACTTCGGACAGACCGAACACTGAAGCTTTCTTT

cdr3_length: 13
clone_size: -
v_call: TRBV28
j_call: TRBJ1-2
d_call: -
cdr3_aa: CASLGADNYGYTF
cdr3_nt: TGTGCCAGCTTGGGGGCGGATAACTATGGCTACACCTTC

cdr3_length: 14
clone_size: -
v_call: TRBV6-5
j_call: TRBJ2-5
d_call: TRBD2
cdr3_aa: CASSPSGGLETQYF
cdr3_nt: TGTGCCAGCAGTCCTAGCGGGGGGCTAGAGACCCAGTACTTC

cdr3_length: 14
clone_size: once
v_call: TRBV27
j_call: TRBJ2-1
d_call: -
cdr3_aa: CASIDSSSYNEQFF
cdr3_nt: TGTGCCAGCATAGATTCAAGCTCCTACAATGAGCAGTTCTTC

cdr3_length: 14
clone_size: -
v_call: TRBV2
j_call: TRBJ2-5
d_call: TRBD1
cdr3_aa: CASSGRDRQETQYF
cdr3_nt: TGTGCCAGCAGTGGAAGGGACAGACAAGAGACCCAGTACTTC

cdr3_length: 14
clone_size: -
v_call: TRBV19
j_call: TRBJ2-7
d_call: TRBD1
cdr3_aa: CASSIAGQGNEQYF
cdr3_nt: TGTGCCAGTAGTATAGCGGGACAGGGTAACGAGCAGTACTTC

cdr3_length: 13
clone_size: -
v_call: TRBV12-3/TRBV12-4
j_call: TRBJ1-5
d_call: -
cdr3_aa: CASSLMGGQPQHF
cdr3_nt: TGTGCCAGCAGTTTAATGGGGGGACAGCCCCAGCATTTT

cdr3_length: 15
clone_size: -
v_call: TRBV30
j_call: TRBJ1-6
d_call: TRBD1
cdr3_aa: CAWTHGGTVGSPLHF
cdr3_nt: TGTGCCTGGACTCACGGAGGGACAGTAGGGTCACCCCTCCACTTT